This entry describes one TCR beta chain. Antigen unknown. The libraries of TRB cDNA were constructed through 5' RACE using UMI labels. From the 5' RACE reads, TCRdb lists one entry per CDR3 protein and no DNA. The table for this sample gives over 100,000 distinct CDR3 sequences. This specimen belongs to a study of CXCR3-negative and CXCR3-positive naive CD8 T cells. Study at large: Total TRB output reached about 135 million reads, about 1.5 +/- 0.3 million per library. Study outcomes and limitations: A higher hydrophobicity marked the TRB CDR3s of CXCR3-positive naive cells versus CXCR3-negative naive cells. Naive CXCR3-positive and CXCR3-negative cells shared similar TRBV-TRBJ usage, unlike memory cells. Memory CD8+ T cell repertoires were far less diverse than both naive subsets.

The CDR3 length is 16 residues. The germline V gene encodes CDR1 SGHDN and CDR2 FVKESK. J is TRBJ2-4 and V is TRBV14. This clonotype was obtained from a human donor in good health. Some clones in this sample may be carry-over from other donors' samples. Sequencing was performed on naive CXCR3- CD8+ T cells from blood. Indicated subset: CD45RO-CCR7+CD27+CD95- naive CD8+ T cells lacking CXCR3 (TNR3-). The CDR3 spells CASSQATGLAKNIQYF.